The 20 T cell receptor beta chains reported below all come from one sample, sequenced in a study of immune cell composition in non-small cell lung cancer. Sequencing was performed with immunoSEQ multiplex PCR; in TCRdb, only in-frame clones are kept and a portion is missing. The sample includes under 4,000 clones, about 82% of them seen just once. The sample consisted of lung tumor tissue. Source of these receptors: a human donor with non-small cell lung cancer.

This rearrangement joins TRBV11-2 to TRBJ2-7; TRBD2 matches at 14 bases. The CDR3 sequence is 17 residues long. CDR1 SGHAT and CDR2 FQNNGV come from the germline V gene. V lost 4 bases and J lost 3; bases outside the gene matches: 8. Here the CDR3 DNA reads TGTGCCAGCAGCTGGGGGACTAGCGGGAGAGGAGGCTACGAGCAGTACTTC. Translated, it gives CASSWGTSGRGGYEQYF.

The CDR3 DNA reads as TGTGCCAGCAGCTCAACCGGGACTAGCGGGCCTACCTACGAGCAGTACTTC. It specifies CASSSTGTSGPTYEQYF. V is TRBV7-6 and J is TRBJ2-7; TRBD2 aligns across 12 bases. Germline values: CDR1 SGHVS, CDR2 FNYEAQ. The ends lost 4 bases at V and 2 bases at J; junction bases unmatched: 9. The CDR3 has 17 residues.

V and J are TRBV9 and TRBJ2-5; perhaps TRBD1 as D (6 bases). Per germline, CDR1 SGDLS and CDR2 YYNGEE. The CDR3 runs 15 residues. With 0 bases removed from V and 3 bases from J, the gap between germline ends came to 12 bases. The CDR3 here is CASSVVGTPKETQYF. CDR3 nucleotide sequence: TGTGCCAGCAGCGTAGTTGGGACACCTAAAGAGACCCAGTACTTC.

The V call is TRBV2, the J call TRBJ2-3, with 7 bases fitting TRBD2. Losses at the gene ends were 7 bases for V and 6 bases for J; bases not matched to a gene: 10. The CDR3 length is 14 residues. CDR1 and CDR2 (germline): SNHLY, FYNNEI. CDR3 region: CASNMGGRGDTQYF. The CDR3 region has the DNA TGTGCCAGCAATATGGGCGGGAGAGGGGATACGCAGTATTTT. The entire variable domain, with the rest obtained from reference TRBV2 and TRBJ2-3, is as follows: EPEVTQTPSHQVTQMGQEVILRCVPISNHLYFYWYRQILGQKVEFLVSFYNNEISEKSEIFDDQFSVERPDGSNFTLKIRSTKLEDSAMYFCASNMGGRGDTQYFGPGTRLTVL.

In nucleotides, the CDR3 is TGTGCCAGCAGCATCACCGGGGGGCAGGGCGGAAACACCATATATTTT. It translates to CASSITGGQGGNTIYF. This chain joins TRBV21-1 and TRBJ1-3. TRBV21-1 is given as a pseudogene. This CDR3 has 16 residues.

The V call is TRBV18, the J call TRBJ2-1; 14 bases are shared with TRBD2. Trimming cost V 3 bases and J 3 bases; bases outside gene matches: 4. The CDR3 runs to 17 residues. In germline, CDR1 is KGHSH, CDR2 LQKENI. This CDR3 is CASSPGLAGVGYNEQFF. The CDR3 DNA follows: TGTGCCAGCTCACCGGGACTAGCGGGAGTTGGCTACAATGAGCAGTTCTTC. Full variable domain (remainder filled in from reference TRBV18 and TRBJ2-1): NAGVMQNPRHLVRRRGQEARLRCSPMKGHSHVYWYRQLPEEGLKFMVYLQKENIIDESGMPKERFSAEFPKEGPSILRIQQVVRGDSAAYFCASSPGLAGVGYNEQFFGPGTRLTVL.

The gene calls are TRBV28 and TRBJ2-7; TRBD2 might be the D (5 bases). The germline V gene has CDR1 MDHEN and CDR2 SYDVKM. CDR3 length: 15 residues. Trimming removed 5 bases from V and 6 bases from J, with 20 bases in between. The CDR3 bases are TGTGCCAGCAGTGAAAGCGGAACCTTGATTGGCGAGCAGTACTTC. Encoded protein: CASSESGTLIGEQYF.

CDR3 nucleotide sequence: TGTGCCAGCCGCTCCAGGGACAGGGGGAGGACCGGGGAGCTGTTTTTT. It encodes CASRSRDRGRTGELFF. The chain recombines TRBV28 with TRBJ2-2; 11 bases align to TRBD1. CDR1 is MDHEN, CDR2 SYDVKM, per germline. This CDR3 has 16 amino acids. The J segment lost 5 bases and the V segment lost 8 bases, leaving 10 bases of the junction unmatched.

V is TRBV2 and J is TRBJ1-2; TRBD1 aligns across 7 bases. The junction had 17 bases not matched to a gene; V was cut back by 9 bases and J by 13 bases. The CDR3 totals 13 residues. The germline V gene encodes CDR1 SNHLY and CDR2 FYNNEI. The CDR3, as DNA: TGTGCCAGGGGGGACAGAACACTCCCTAAGGCCACCTTC. This sequence encodes CARGDRTLPKATF.

The chain couples TRBV4-1 to TRBJ1-3, with D possibly being TRBD1 (6 bases). V lost 0 bases and J lost 2, with 17 bases in between. From germline, CDR1 is MGHRA and CDR2 YSYEKL. This CDR3 has 18 amino acids. CDR3 sequence: CASSQDVKGGNAGNTIYF. In nucleotides, the CDR3 is TGCGCCAGCAGCCAAGATGTTAAAGGGGGAAACGCTGGAAACACCATATATTTT.

The rearrangement uses TRBV10-1 and TRBJ2-1, with TRBD1 matching 9 bases. Germline V gene data show CDR1 as WNHNN and CDR2 as SYGVQD (reference sequence). CDR3 length: 13 residues. V lost 6 bases and J lost 5; bases outside the gene matches: 2. The CDR3 DNA follows: TGCGCCAGCAGGGGGACAGGGAACAATGAGCAGTTCTTC. The encoded protein is CASRGTGNNEQFF.

This clone was observed a handful of times. This chain joins TRBV6-1 and TRBJ2-7; 7 nucleotides align to TRBD1. Germline CDR1 MNHNS, CDR2 SASEGT. Unmatched junction bases numbered 5, after V lost 3 bases and J lost 3 bases. The CDR3 has 14 residues. The CDR3: CASSETDRVYEQYF. The CDR3 coding sequence is TGTGCCAGCAGTGAGACCGACAGGGTCTACGAGCAGTACTTC.

The CDR3 DNA sequence: TGCGCCAGCAGCCAATACGGGACAGGCCCCACAGATACGCAGTATTTT. Its protein is CASSQYGTGPTDTQYF. This sequence joins TRBV4-1 and TRBJ2-3; 8 nucleotides match TRBD1. The CDR3 contains 16 residues. Trimming took 2 bases from V and 2 from J; bases not matched to a gene: 6. Germline V CDR1 and CDR2: MGHRA, YSYEKL.

The V gene is TRBV5-4, the J gene TRBJ2-1; TRBD2 agrees at 12 bases. From germline, CDR1 is SGHNT and CDR2 YYREEE (reference sequence). The CDR3 runs 15 residues. The J segment lost 4 bases and the V segment lost 4 bases, leaving 3 bases of the junction unmatched. CDR3 in amino acids: CASSETSGSYNEQFF. The CDR3 DNA sequence: TGTGCCAGCAGCGAGACTAGCGGGAGTTACAATGAGCAGTTCTTC.

The V call is TRBV18, the J call TRBJ2-3; D uncertain. The CDR3 totals 13 residues. Trimming stripped 2 bases from V and 5 bases from J, with 8 bases between. Germline-derived CDR1 and CDR2 are KGHSH and LQKENI. CDR3 DNA: TGTGCCAGCTCACCATTGGGCCGAGATACGCAGTATTTT. It is translated as CASSPLGRDTQYF.

This chain uses TRBV21-1 with TRBJ2-7; the table's D call of TRBD1 was not tested on the DNA. TRBV21-1 counts as a pseudogene. The length of the CDR3 is 18 residues. The CDR3 DNA is TGTGCCAGCAGCAAATCTTTTACGGTAGGGACACGGACCTACGAGCAGTACTTC. It yields the protein CASSKSFTVGTRTYEQYF.

The chain has TRBV18 and TRBJ2-7; 11 bases map to TRBD2. This CDR3 contains 14 residues. In germline, CDR1 is KGHSH, CDR2 LQKENI. The ends lost 6 bases at V and 4 bases at J; junction bases unmatched: 5. CDR3 region: CASSSGTSGYEQYF. The CDR3 DNA sequence: TGTGCCAGCTCGTCCGGGACTAGCGGTTACGAGCAGTACTTC.

The chain is built from TRBV19 and TRBJ2-1, with 7 bases fitting TRBD1. This CDR3 has 13 residues. Germline values: CDR1 LNHDA, CDR2 SQIVND (reference sequence). V shed 9 bases and J 0 bases; nucleotides not matched to a gene: 2. The CDR3 sequence is CASGQASYNEQFF. For the CDR3, the DNA is TGTGCCAGCGGACAGGCCTCCTACAATGAGCAGTTCTTC. Based on the CDR3 plus reference TRBV19 and TRBJ2-1, the full variable domain is DGGITQSPKYLFRKEGQNVTLSCEQNLNHDAMYWYRQDPGQGLRLIYYSQIVNDFQKGDIAEGYSVSREKKESFPLTVTSAQKNPTAFYLCASGQASYNEQFFGPGTRLTVL.

The sample holds a few counts of this clone. The chain employs TRBV7-6 and TRBJ2-2, with 14 bases fitting TRBD2. CDR1 SGHVS and CDR2 FNYEAQ come from the germline V gene. J gave up 5 bases and V 5 bases, and 7 bases lay outside the gene matches. This CDR3 has 17 amino acids. CDR3 DNA: TGTGCCAGCAGCCCTTCGGGACTAGCGGGAGAGACCGGGGAGCTGTTTTTT. It codes for CASSPSGLAGETGELFF.

This rearrangement joins TRBV19 to TRBJ2-5, with TRBD2 matching 14 bases. Germline-derived CDR1 and CDR2 are LNHDA and SQIVND (reference sequence). Trimming took 5 bases from V and 5 from J; bases not matched to a gene: 13. This CDR3 has 18 residues. The CDR3 nucleotides are TGTGCCAGTAGTCCCATTTACGGGACTAGCGGGAGTCGGGAGACCCAGTACTTC. It encodes CASSPIYGTSGSRETQYF.